The clone carrying this TCR beta chain was detected only once. The sample comes from a study of sequential checkpoint blockade in melanoma. Overall study: DNA from 70 to 95 pretreatment tumor samples underwent TCRβ immunosequencing.

Clones were read by immunoSEQ multiplex PCR, and TCRdb kept only the in-frame ones, dropping some. The sample lists about 5,000 clones; around a third were seen once. The J segment lost 3 bases and the V segment lost 3 bases, leaving 3 bases of the junction unmatched. CDR3 length equals 14 residues. From germline, CDR1 is LNHDA and CDR2 SQIVND (reference sequence). Specified treatment: randomized to nivolumab then ipilimumab (arm A) or the reverse (arm B). The origin of this receptor is a human donor with melanoma. The sequencing used tumor tissue (inferred from file names), collected from a patient given nivolumab and ipilimumab in sequence. The genes are TRBV19 and TRBJ1-1; 8 nucleotides line up with TRBD1. The CDR3 loop is CASSIGQGYTEAFF. CDR3 sequence (DNA): TGTGCCAGTAGTATCGGACAGGGATACACTGAAGCTTTCTTT.